This record covers a single T cell receptor (beta chain). The antigen remains undetermined. Per germline, CDR1 DFQATT and CDR2 SNEGSKA (reference sequence). The CDR3 loop spans 18 amino acids. The V end was cut by 5 bases, the J end by 2 bases, with 25 bases between. Next came a second PCR, run for roughly 6 to 11 cycles, which used a sample-barcoded 5' primer along with a J-beta primer mix. TCRdb ran MiXCR on the 5' RACE reads and lists one entry per CDR3 protein. The table shows 1.2 million to 1.5 million distinct CDR3 sequences, with 35% to 45% occurring only once. In each sample, at least 6 million PBMCs were isolated. These data come from a study of blood T cells in healthy people across ages. Findings and caveats of the study: Long-lived donors had more naive CD4+ cells and higher diversity than aged donors. Investigators treated diversity estimates from one million T cells as underestimates. The study found TCR beta diversity correlated strongly with naive T cell percentage.

The TCR sequence derives from a woman in her late teens or twenties in good health. The rearrangement joins TRBV20-1 to TRBJ1-5, with D perhaps TRBD1 (5 bases). The sample taken for sequencing was blood. CDR3 DNA sequence: TGCAGTGCTCAGGGCACAGGTGGGGGTCCTCTTGGCAATCAGCCCCAGCATTTT. It codes for CSAQGTGGGPLGNQPQHF.